The 21 T cell receptor beta chains given below trace back to one sample, sequenced in a study of T cell repertoires in cytomegalovirus infection. Via MiXCR, TCRdb re-called the reads, giving one row per CDR3 protein. The sample gives roughly 350,000 distinct CDR3 sequences, around a third of which show up once; approximately 12% is in the top ten. The antigens these receptors bind are not known. Specimen: cultured PBMCs, collected from culture after CMV antigen stimulation. Source of these receptors: a human donor in good health (CMV status not recorded). Some clones in this sample may be carry-over from other donors' samples.

This chain links TRBV27 with TRBJ1-2, with D possibly TRBD1 on 5 matching bases. The germline V and J ends were trimmed by 5 bases and 7 bases, with 17 bases remaining between them. CDR1 is MNHEY, CDR2 SMNVEV, per germline (reference sequence). The CDR3 is 14 amino acids. The CDR3 protein is CASSNSQGMGGYTF. The CDR3 region has the DNA TGTGCCAGCAGTAATAGCCAGGGAATGGGTGGCTACACCTTC.

In its sample, this clonotype was seen many times. The chain combines TRBV7-6 with TRBJ2-1; no reliable D call. Germline V gene data show CDR1 as SGHVS and CDR2 as FNYEAQ. Deletions cut 2 bases from V and 9 bases from J, with 11 bases between. The CDR3 is 13 amino acids. DNA of the CDR3: TGTGCCAGCAGCTTAAGGCAGCTTAGTGAGCAGTTCTTC. Encoded protein: CASSLRQLSEQFF.

This chain joins TRBV28 and TRBJ1-5; 7 bases line up with TRBD1. Trimming cost V 5 bases and J 3 bases; bases outside gene matches: 10. Germline CDR1 and CDR2: MDHEN and SYDVKM. There are 16 residues in the CDR3. The CDR3 coding sequence is TGTGCCAGCAGTCCGAGCTTACAGGGGTACAATCAGCCCCAGCATTTT. It encodes CASSPSLQGYNQPQHF.

This chain links TRBV9 with TRBJ1-1; D is ambiguous. CDR3 length equals 17 residues. Trimming left V 0 bases short and J 6 bases short, with 21 bases between. The V gene's germline CDR1 is SGDLS and CDR2 YYNGEE. The CDR3 is CASSVDPEGLVKPEAFF. In nucleotides, the CDR3 is TGTGCCAGCAGCGTAGATCCGGAGGGCTTGGTTAAACCTGAAGCTTTCTTT.

This clonotype was counted ten times or more. The chain employs TRBV18 and TRBJ2-7, with D unclear. The CDR3 runs to 14 residues. Germline CDR1 reads KGHSH; CDR2 reads LQKENI. With 3 bases removed from V and 7 bases from J, the gap between germline ends came to 16 bases. DNA of the CDR3: TGTGCCAGCTCACCTCTCTCCACGGGCGTGGAGCAGTACGTC. It specifies CASSPLSTGVEQYV.

CDR3 sequence reads: CASSPGRIGNQPQHF. The CDR3, as DNA: TGTGCCAGCAGTCCAGGGAGAATCGGCAATCAGCCCCAGCATTTT. The V call is TRBV6-1, the J call TRBJ1-5; D may be TRBD1 (5 bases). The CDR3 has 15 amino acids. V was clipped by 5 bases and J by 2 bases, with 13 bases between them. CDR1 MNHNS and CDR2 SASEGT come from the germline V gene.

This clonotype was seen a handful of times. V usage is TRBV7-6 and J usage is TRBJ1-2, with no clear D. The CDR3 spans 14 residues. Trimming left V 2 bases short and J 5 bases short, with 12 bases between. Germline CDR1 and CDR2: SGHVS and FNYEAQ. This CDR3 is CASSLTEDGYGYTF. CDR3 DNA: TGTGCCAGCAGCTTAACCGAAGACGGGTATGGCTACACCTTC.

The rearrangement joins TRBV11-1 to TRBJ1-5; D remains unclear. The V end was cut by 6 bases, the J end by 2 bases, with 17 bases between. From germline, CDR1 is SGHAT and CDR2 FQDESV (reference sequence). This CDR3 spans 16 amino acids. CDR3 sequence (DNA): TGTGCCAGCAGATCTTCTCGGAGACACCGCAATCAGCCCCAGCATTTT. Translated, it gives CASRSSRRHRNQPQHF.

This clonotype has more than one count but fewer than ten. This chain connects TRBV11-2 to TRBJ2-3, with no clear D. Germline V gene lookup returns CDR1 SGHAT and CDR2 FQNNGV. V was cut by 2 bases and J by 0 bases, with 6 bases left in between. This CDR3 contains 14 residues. The CDR3 DNA reads TGTGCCAGCAGCTTATCAGTCAGCACAGATACGCAGTATTTT. It specifies CASSLSVSTDTQYF. Together with reference TRBV11-2 and TRBJ2-3, the CDR3 gives the full variable domain: EAGVAQSPRYKIIEKRQSVAFWCNPISGHATLYWYQQILGQGPKLLIQFQNNGVVDDSQLPKDRFSAERLKGVDSTLKIQPAKLEDSAVYLCASSLSVSTDTQYFGPGTRLTVL.

The table lists this clonotype with a few counts. The chain joins TRBV7-2 to TRBJ2-3, with 8 bases that match TRBD1. The CDR3 extends over 15 amino acids. Germline values: CDR1 SGHTA, CDR2 FQGNSA. V gave up 5 bases and J gave up 1 base; unmatched junction bases: 5. The CDR3 loop is CASSRSGQGTDTQYF. The CDR3 nucleotides are TGTGCCAGCAGCAGATCGGGACAGGGCACAGATACGCAGTATTTT.

The sample holds one count of this clonotype. The V call is TRBV9, the J call TRBJ2-1; 15 bases line up with TRBD2. The CDR3 contains 15 residues. The germline V gene encodes CDR1 SGDLS and CDR2 YYNGEE. The V gene end was trimmed by 4 bases and the J gene end by 8 bases; junction bases not matched to a gene: 4. The CDR3 nucleotides read TGTGCCAGCAGCATCCGGACTAGCGGGAGGGATGAGCAGTTCTTC. This sequence encodes CASSIRTSGRDEQFF.

As regards this clonotype: The junction differs from germline at one of its ends, possibly a read error. The rearrangement uses TRBV7-2 and TRBJ2-1; D is unresolved. The CDR3 has 20 residues. Per germline, CDR1 SGHTA and CDR2 FQGNSA. The CDR3 DNA reads TGTGCCAGCAGTCAAGCGCAGGTTCTAGGGCGGTTTAGCTCCTACAATGTGCAGTTCTTC. Protein: CASSQAQVLGRFSSYNVQFF. The full variable domain, rest sourced from reference TRBV7-2 and TRBJ2-1, is GAGVSQSPSNKVTEKGKDVELRCDPISGHTALYWYRQSLGQGLEFLIYFQGNSAPDKSGLPSDRFSAERTGGSVSTLTIQRTQQEDSAVYLCASSQAQVLGRFSSYNVQFFGPGTRLTVL.

The chain has TRBV18 and TRBJ1-1; D not resolved. V gave up 2 bases and J gave up 3 bases, with 13 bases separating them. This CDR3 has 15 amino acids. Germline values: CDR1 KGHSH, CDR2 LQKENI. The CDR3 DNA reads as TGTGCCAGCTCACCATTTTCGGGGTTGGACACTGAAGCTTTCTTT. Residues: CASSPFSGLDTEAFF.

This rearrangement joins TRBV10-3 to TRBJ2-3; perhaps D is TRBD1 or TRBD2 (6 bases each). Trimming took 3 bases from V and 2 from J, leaving 12 bases between them. Germline-derived CDR1 and CDR2 are ENHRY and SYGVKD. This CDR3 has 15 amino acids. This chain's CDR3 is CAISDGGGNTDTQYF. In DNA, the CDR3 is TGTGCCATCAGTGATGGAGGGGGAAACACAGATACGCAGTATTTT.

This clonotype was counted ten times or more. The chain recombines TRBV6-1 with TRBJ1-4; no definite D call. The CDR3 loop spans 15 amino acids. The germline V and J ends were trimmed by 3 bases and 0 bases, with 8 bases remaining between them. From germline, CDR1 is MNHNS and CDR2 SASEGT. CDR3 loop: CASSEALTTNEKLFF. DNA of the CDR3: TGTGCCAGCAGTGAGGCCCTCACAACTAATGAAAAACTGTTTTTT.

This clonotype was seen at least ten times. CDR3 residues: CASSLERGVYGYTF. CDR3 DNA: TGTGCCAGCAGCTTAGAAAGGGGCGTCTATGGCTACACCTTC. The J gene is TRBJ1-2, the V gene TRBV7-8; perhaps TRBD1 as D (5 bases). Germline CDR1 and CDR2: SGHVS and FQNEAQ. V was pared by 1 base and J by 4 bases, with 10 bases between. CDR3 size: 14 residues.

This clonotype was seen once. This sequence joins TRBV29-1 and TRBJ2-5; D possibly corresponds to TRBD2 (6 bases). CDR3 length equals 11 residues. Germline lookup yields CDR1 SQVTM and CDR2 ANQGSEA. V dropped 4 bases and J dropped 4 bases, with 7 bases sitting between them. The CDR3 is CSVAGGETQYF. The CDR3, as DNA: TGCAGCGTTGCCGGGGGAGAGACCCAGTACTTC.

V usage is TRBV7-6 and J usage is TRBJ1-1; D may be TRBD1 (5 bases). This CDR3 is built from 16 residues. V was pared by 5 bases and J by 2 bases, with 18 bases between. Germline V gene data show CDR1 as SGHVS and CDR2 as FNYEAQ. CDR3 amino acids: CASSKIGGGLNTEAFF. CDR3 bases: TGTGCCAGCAGCAAGATCGGGGGGGGACTAAACACTGAAGCTTTCTTT. The full variable domain, in which reference TRBV7-6 and TRBJ1-1 provide the parts outside the CDR3, is GAGVSQSPRYKVTKRGQDVALRCDPISGHVSLYWYRQALGQGPEFLTYFNYEAQQDKSGLPNDRFSAERPEGSISTLTIQRTEQRDSAMYRCASSKIGGGLNTEAFFGQGTRLTVV.

The genes are TRBV12-3 or TRBV12-4 and TRBJ2-3; D ambiguous. V was shortened by 8 bases and J by 1 base, with 10 bases between the two germline ends. The CDR3 runs to 13 residues. The CDR3 DNA reads as TGTGCCAGCGGGAAGTCCGGCACAGATACGCAGTATTTT. Protein: CASGKSGTDTQYF.

This clonotype occurred a few times. The V and J genes are TRBV12-3 or TRBV12-4 and TRBJ2-3, with D uncertain. The CDR3 has 16 amino acids. V lost 2 bases and J lost 6, with 18 bases in between. CDR3 loop: CASSLLDGSGRDTQYF. In nucleotides, the CDR3 is TGTGCCAGCAGTTTACTCGACGGTTCGGGCAGGGATACGCAGTATTTT.

The genes are TRBV6-1 and TRBJ2-1; no definite D call. The CDR3 runs 11 residues. V lost 7 bases, J lost 9 bases, and 10 bases lay in between. The germline V gene encodes CDR1 MNHNS and CDR2 SASEGT. The CDR3 DNA follows: TGTGCCAGCACGGAGAGTGGTGAGCAGTTCTTC. This sequence encodes CASTESGEQFF.